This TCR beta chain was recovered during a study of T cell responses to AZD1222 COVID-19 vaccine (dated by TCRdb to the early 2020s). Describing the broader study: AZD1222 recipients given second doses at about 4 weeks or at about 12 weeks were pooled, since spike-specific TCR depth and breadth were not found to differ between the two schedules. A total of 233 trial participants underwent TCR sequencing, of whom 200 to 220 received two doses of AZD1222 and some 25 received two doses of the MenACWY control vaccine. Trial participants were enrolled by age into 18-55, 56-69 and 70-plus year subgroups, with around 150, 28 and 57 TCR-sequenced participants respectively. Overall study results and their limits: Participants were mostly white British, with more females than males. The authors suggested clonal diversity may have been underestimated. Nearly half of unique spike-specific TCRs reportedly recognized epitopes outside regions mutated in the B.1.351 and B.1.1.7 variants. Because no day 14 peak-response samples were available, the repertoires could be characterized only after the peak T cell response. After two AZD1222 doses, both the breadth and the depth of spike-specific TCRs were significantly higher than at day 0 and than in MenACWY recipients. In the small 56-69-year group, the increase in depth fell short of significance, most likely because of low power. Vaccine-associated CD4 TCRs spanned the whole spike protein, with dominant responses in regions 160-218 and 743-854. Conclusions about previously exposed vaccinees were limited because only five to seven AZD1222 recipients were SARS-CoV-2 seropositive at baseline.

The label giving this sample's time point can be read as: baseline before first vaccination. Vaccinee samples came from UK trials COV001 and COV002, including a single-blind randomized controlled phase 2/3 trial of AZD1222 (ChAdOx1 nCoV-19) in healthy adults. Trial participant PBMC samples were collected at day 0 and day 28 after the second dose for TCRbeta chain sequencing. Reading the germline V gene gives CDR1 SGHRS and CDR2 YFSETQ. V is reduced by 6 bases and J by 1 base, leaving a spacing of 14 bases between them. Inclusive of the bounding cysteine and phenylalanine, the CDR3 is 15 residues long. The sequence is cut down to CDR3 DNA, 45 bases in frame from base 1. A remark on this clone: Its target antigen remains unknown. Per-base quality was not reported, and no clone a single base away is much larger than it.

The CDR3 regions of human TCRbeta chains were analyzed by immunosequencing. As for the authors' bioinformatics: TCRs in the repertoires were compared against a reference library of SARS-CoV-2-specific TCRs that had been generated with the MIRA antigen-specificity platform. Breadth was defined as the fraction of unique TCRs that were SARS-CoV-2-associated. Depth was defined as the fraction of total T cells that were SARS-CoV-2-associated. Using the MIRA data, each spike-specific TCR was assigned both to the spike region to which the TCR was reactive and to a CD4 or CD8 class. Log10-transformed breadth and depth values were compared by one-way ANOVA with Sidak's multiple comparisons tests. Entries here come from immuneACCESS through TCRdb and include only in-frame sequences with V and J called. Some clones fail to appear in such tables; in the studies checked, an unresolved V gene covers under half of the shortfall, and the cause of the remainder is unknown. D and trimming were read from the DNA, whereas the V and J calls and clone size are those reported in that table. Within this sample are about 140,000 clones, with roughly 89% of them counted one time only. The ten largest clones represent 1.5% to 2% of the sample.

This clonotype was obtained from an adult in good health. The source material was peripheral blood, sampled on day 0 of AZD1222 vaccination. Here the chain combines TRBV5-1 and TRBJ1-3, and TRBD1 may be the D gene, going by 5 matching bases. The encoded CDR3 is CASTGGKESGNTIYF. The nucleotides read TGCGCCAGCACGGGGGGGAAGGAATCTGGAAACACCATATATTTT.